One sample yielded the 2 T cell receptor beta chains listed below, sequenced in a study of blood T cell repertoires in COVID-19. Measured with immunoSEQ multiplex PCR; TCRdb has only the in-frame clones, and not every one. The repertoire holds fewer than 80,000 clones, roughly 80% seen once, with approximately 12% in the top ten. Specimen: peripheral blood. Receptors originate from a man aged 50 to 60 with COVID-19, enrolled during active disease.

This clone was seen just once. The V and J genes are TRBV10-3 and TRBJ2-5; 15 nucleotides agree with TRBD2. The CDR3 contains 14 residues. Per the germline V gene, CDR1 is ENHRY and CDR2 is SYGVKD. Trimming took 10 bases from V and 5 from J; bases not matched to a gene: 5. The CDR3, as DNA: TGTGCCACCGGGACTAGCGGGGGGATTGAGACCCAGTACTTC. It yields the protein CATGTSGGIETQYF.

Remarks on this clone: The junction does not match germline at one end; this may be a read error. This chain's CDR3 is CASFAAASHEQYF. For the CDR3, the DNA is TGTGCCAGTTTTGCGGCTGCCTCCCACGAGCAGTACTTC. The rearrangement joins TRBV6-5 to TRBJ2-7; no firm D call. This CDR3 is built from 13 residues. Germline-derived CDR1 and CDR2 are MNHEY and SVGAGI.